This T cell receptor (beta chain) comes out of a study of control samples from healthy donors and cancer patients. Trimming removed 5 bases at V and 5 bases at J, with 18 bases between. The CDR3 contains 15 residues. Germline loops: CDR1 SGHTA, CDR2 FQGNSA. Only in-frame clones appear in the TCRdb table, and some are missing; sequencing was by immunoSEQ multiplex PCR. The sample contains approximately 150,000 clones, 88% of which appear only once. This receptor was obtained from a man between 18 and 35 years old in good health. Material: blood. V usage is TRBV7-2 and J usage is TRBJ1-1, with D tentatively TRBD1 (6 bases). The CDR3, as DNA: TGTGCCAGCAGCCCCGAGGGGGGGGTTCCAACTGAAGCTTTCTTT. This gives the protein CASSPEGGVPTEAFF.